This is a list of T cell receptor beta chains from one sample in a study of blood T cell repertoires in COVID-19. This table comes from immunoSEQ multiplex PCR, and its TCRdb copy is limited to in-frame clones, with some not included. The sample consists of tens of thousands of clones, about 91% of them appearing once. Sequencing used peripheral blood. Receptor source: a human donor in a cohort sampled during active COVID-19. The CDR3 runs from the conserved cysteine through the conserved F or W. The order of the fields is CDR3 protein, CDR3 DNA, clone size, V gene, D gene, J gene. The D gene is left open where the match is weak. Clone size is stated in some rows and not others, as once, few, many or a class when expanded.

CDR3 protein: CAIGVSGSTDTQYF; CDR3 DNA: TGCGCCATAGGGGTTAGCGGTAGCACAGATACGCAGTATTTT; clone size: .; V gene: TRBV10-2; D gene: .; J gene: TRBJ2-3
CDR3 protein: CSASEGSRRNTGELFF; CDR3 DNA: TGCAGTGCTAGTGAGGGTTCGCGGAGGAACACCGGGGAGCTGTTTTTT; clone size: .; V gene: TRBV20-1; D gene: .; J gene: TRBJ2-2
CDR3 protein: CASSLGGNEQFF; CDR3 DNA: TGCGCCAGCAGCTTGGGAGGTAATGAGCAGTTCTTC; clone size: .; V gene: TRBV5-1; D gene: .; J gene: TRBJ2-1
CDR3 protein: CASSIGLAGSNEQFF; CDR3 DNA: TGTGCCAGCAGCATCGGACTAGCGGGATCCAATGAGCAGTTCTTC; clone size: .; V gene: TRBV11-2; D gene: TRBD2; J gene: TRBJ2-1
CDR3 protein: CASSPLNYNSPLHF; CDR3 DNA: TGTGCCAGCAGTCCCCTTAACTATAATTCACCCCTCCACTTT; clone size: .; V gene: TRBV6-5; D gene: .; J gene: TRBJ1-6
CDR3 protein: CASISSGNTIYF; CDR3 DNA: TGTGCCAGCATTTCTTCTGGAAACACCATATATTTT; clone size: .; V gene: TRBV2; D gene: .; J gene: TRBJ1-3
CDR3 protein: CATSRVRGSGNTIYF; CDR3 DNA: TGTGCCACCAGCAGAGTACGGGGGTCTGGAAACACCATATATTTT; clone size: once; V gene: TRBV15; D gene: .; J gene: TRBJ1-3
CDR3 protein: CASSFPQTRLNTEAFF; CDR3 DNA: TGTGCCAGCAGTTTCCCACAGACACGGCTGAACACTGAAGCTTTCTTT; clone size: once; V gene: TRBV28; D gene: .; J gene: TRBJ1-1
CDR3 protein: CVRSRTGAKEAQYF; CDR3 DNA: TGTGTCAGAAGCCGGACAGGGGCCAAAGAGGCCCAGTACTTC; clone size: .; V gene: TRBV7-5; D gene: .; J gene: TRBJ2-5
CDR3 protein: CASRGTSGNQETQYF; CDR3 DNA: TGTGCCAGCAGAGGGACTAGCGGGAACCAAGAGACCCAGTACTTC; clone size: .; V gene: TRBV11-2; D gene: TRBD2; J gene: TRBJ2-5
CDR3 protein: CASSQERAGGPTDTQYF; CDR3 DNA: TGTGCCAGCAGCCAAGAAAGAGCGGGAGGGCCGACAGATACGCAGTATTTT; clone size: few; V gene: TRBV4-2; D gene: TRBD2; J gene: TRBJ2-3
CDR3 protein: CAWNRASGGYETQYF; CDR3 DNA: TGTGCCTGGAATCGGGCTAGCGGGGGGTACGAGACCCAGTACTTC; clone size: .; V gene: TRBV30; D gene: TRBD2; J gene: TRBJ2-5
CDR3 protein: CASSVDRQNTEAFF; CDR3 DNA: TGTGCCAGCAGCGTCGACAGGCAGAACACTGAAGCTTTCTTT; clone size: .; V gene: TRBV7-2; D gene: .; J gene: TRBJ1-1
CDR3 protein: CASSLYQGGSTYGYTF; CDR3 DNA: TGTGCCAGCAGTTTATACCAGGGAGGAAGTACCTATGGCTACACCTTC; clone size: medium-sized; V gene: TRBV27; D gene: .; J gene: TRBJ1-2
CDR3 protein: CASSEGEGSGTDTQYF; CDR3 DNA: TGTGCCAGCAGTGAAGGTGAGGGTTCCGGCACAGATACGCAGTATTTT; clone size: .; V gene: TRBV6-1; D gene: .; J gene: TRBJ2-3
CDR3 protein: CASSVTAYGYTF; CDR3 DNA: TGTGCCAGCAGCGTTACAGCCTATGGCTACACCTTC; clone size: .; V gene: TRBV9; D gene: .; J gene: TRBJ1-2
CDR3 protein: CASSFSGSYNSPLHF; CDR3 DNA: TGTGCCAGCAGCTTTAGCGGCTCCTATAATTCACCCCTCCACTTT; clone size: .; V gene: TRBV9; D gene: .; J gene: TRBJ1-6
CDR3 protein: CASGLSGGGYTF; CDR3 DNA: TGTGCTAGTGGTTTGTCAGGGGGTGGCTACACCTTC; clone size: .; V gene: TRBV12-5; D gene: TRBD1; J gene: TRBJ1-2
CDR3 protein: CASSIHYEQYF; CDR3 DNA: TGTGCCAGCAGTATACATTACGAGCAGTACTTC; clone size: .; V gene: TRBV25-1; D gene: .; J gene: TRBJ2-7
CDR3 protein: CASSQDSLNTEAFF; CDR3 DNA: TGTGCCAGCAGCCAGGACAGTTTGAACACTGAAGCTTTCTTT; clone size: .; V gene: TRBV5-5; D gene: .; J gene: TRBJ1-1
CDR3 protein: CSAGTGRPTITYNEQFF; CDR3 DNA: TGCAGCGCCGGGACAGGGCGACCTACGATAACCTACAATGAGCAGTTCTTC; clone size: .; V gene: TRBV29-1; D gene: TRBD1; J gene: TRBJ2-1
CDR3 protein: CASTQPGQGLETQYF; CDR3 DNA: TGTGCCAGTACTCAACCGGGACAGGGTCTAGAGACCCAGTACTTC; clone size: .; V gene: TRBV19; D gene: TRBD1; J gene: TRBJ2-5
CDR3 protein: CASSPRTRGTNRTDTQYF; CDR3 DNA: TGTGCCAGCAGCCCCCGCACCCGAGGGACTAATCGCACAGATACGCAGTATTTT; clone size: .; V gene: TRBV7-9; D gene: TRBD2; J gene: TRBJ2-3
CDR3 protein: CASSLRPQGTATNEKLFF; CDR3 DNA: TGCGCCAGCAGCTTACGACCGCAGGGAACTGCAACTAATGAAAAACTGTTTTTT; clone size: .; V gene: TRBV5-1; D gene: .; J gene: TRBJ1-4
CDR3 protein: CARTQPGQGTDTQYF; CDR3 DNA: TGTGCCAGAACCCAACCGGGACAGGGTACAGATACGCAGTATTTT; clone size: once; V gene: TRBV30; D gene: TRBD1; J gene: TRBJ2-3
CDR3 protein: CASSSPEGSPSYEQYF; CDR3 DNA: TGTGCCAGCAGCTCCCCAGAGGGCTCACCCTCCTACGAGCAGTACTTC; clone size: .; V gene: TRBV5-6; D gene: .; J gene: TRBJ2-7
CDR3 protein: CASGRGTGGTGELFF; CDR3 DNA: TGTGCTAGTGGTCGAGGGACAGGCGGCACCGGGGAGCTGTTTTTT; clone size: .; V gene: TRBV12-5; D gene: TRBD1; J gene: TRBJ2-2
CDR3 protein: CAISDMEAYGYTF; CDR3 DNA: TGTGCCATCAGTGATATGGAGGCCTATGGCTACACCTTC; clone size: .; V gene: TRBV10-3; D gene: .; J gene: TRBJ1-2